This T cell receptor (beta chain) was observed in a study of blood T cells in healthy people across ages. Next came a second PCR, run for roughly 7 to 12 cycles, which used a sample-barcoded 5' primer along with a J-beta primer mix. TCRdb used MiXCR to reprocess the 5' RACE reads, holding one entry per CDR3 protein. The data show hundreds of thousands of distinct CDR3 sequences, around 25% seen once. The V and J ends lost 4 bases and 1 base respectively, with 13 bases between them. The length of the CDR3 is 14 residues. In germline, CDR1 is DFQATT, CDR2 SNEGSKA (reference sequence). This sample was shared with a second study, whose subject was T cells of mothers and their children. That investigation notes: Sequencing returned over 10 million TCR beta CDR3 reads per mother and roughly 3 million per child. There was no detection of any persistent microchimeric T cell clones.

This TCR was recovered from a boy aged 5 to 17 in good health. Specimen: blood. The rearrangement joins TRBV20-1 to TRBJ1-1; D is unclear. The CDR3 loop is CSATVQSKNTEAFF. DNA of the CDR3: TGCAGTGCTACCGTCCAGTCTAAGAACACTGAAGCTTTCTTT.